These 30 T cell receptor beta chains share one sample of origin, sequenced in a study of T cell repertoires in cytomegalovirus infection. Their specific antigens are unknown. TCRdb passed the reads through MiXCR, listing each CDR3 protein once. This sample has some 800,000 distinct CDR3 sequences, with just under 30% found just once. The specimen was cultured CD8+ T cells from PBMCs, collected from culture after CMV antigen stimulation. Receptors were obtained from a human donor in good health (CMV status not recorded). Some clones in this sample may be carry-over from other donors' samples.

The chain carries TRBV29-1 and TRBJ2-7; the D gene could be TRBD1 or TRBD2 (5 bases each). Germline CDR1 and CDR2: SQVTM and ANQGSEA. The germline V and J ends were trimmed by 6 bases and 1 base, with 19 bases remaining between them. The CDR3 runs 15 residues. In DNA, the CDR3 is TGCAGCGTGGCACGAGGGACGTATACTTCCTACGAGCAGTACTTC. Its translation is CSVARGTYTSYEQYF.

The chain joins TRBV6-2 or TRBV6-3 to TRBJ2-1; D remains unclear. The CDR3 extends over 15 amino acids. Germline loops: CDR1 MNHEY, CDR2 SVGEGT. With 2 bases removed from V and 7 bases from J, the gap between germline ends came to 15 bases. The CDR3 DNA reads TGTGCCAGCAGTTACGCGACCGGGTTCAGGAATGAGCAGTTCTTC. Encoded protein: CASSYATGFRNEQFF.

V usage is TRBV5-5 and J usage is TRBJ2-4, with D perhaps assigned TRBD1 or TRBD2 (5 bases each). V shed 0 bases and J shed 8 bases, with 15 bases lying between them. The CDR3 spans 15 residues. Germline V lookup: CDR1 SGHKS, CDR2 YYEKEE (reference sequence). For the CDR3, the DNA is TGTGCCAGCAGCTTGGCCCACCGGGACGTAGACATTCAGTACTTC. Protein sequence: CASSLAHRDVDIQYF.

Regarding this clonotype: Germline is not matched at one junction end, which may reflect a read error. The J gene is TRBJ2-5, the V gene TRBV4-1; TRBD2 matches 10 bases. Germline V gene lookup returns CDR1 MGHRA and CDR2 YSYEKL. The CDR3 runs to 16 residues. The CDR3 bases are TGTGCCAGCAGCCCCTGGGAAGCGGGGGGGCAGGAGACCCAGTACTTC. It yields the protein CASSPWEAGGQETQYF.

This clonotype was observed once. V is TRBV9 and J is TRBJ2-3; 10 positions match TRBD2. J was trimmed by 5 bases and V by 0 bases; bases with no gene match: 6. CDR1 and CDR2 from the germline V gene are SGDLS and YYNGEE. The CDR3 is made up of 16 amino acids. Here the CDR3 reads CASSVATSGVLDTQYF. The CDR3 nucleotides read TGTGCCAGCAGCGTAGCTACTAGCGGGGTTCTAGATACGCAGTATTTT. The full variable domain, with the rest looked up from reference TRBV9 and TRBJ2-3, is DSGVTQTPKHLITATGQRVTLRCSPRSGDLSVYWYQQSLDQGLQFLIQYYNGEERAKGNILERFSAQQFPDLHSELNLSSLELGDSALYFCASSVATSGVLDTQYFGPGTRLTVL.

The chain has TRBV28 and TRBJ2-2; D is perhaps TRBD1 or TRBD2 (6 bases each). Per the germline V gene, CDR1 is MDHEN and CDR2 is SYDVKM. Trimming took off 4 bases at V and 3 bases at J, with 15 bases between the two ends. The length of the CDR3 is 16 residues. CDR3 in DNA: TGTGCCAGCAGTTGGGTCGGGGGCGCTTACACCGGGGAGCTGTTTTTT. Protein sequence: CASSWVGGAYTGELFF.

This clonotype was seen only a few times. The rearrangement links TRBV4-1 to TRBJ1-1; the D is unclear. The CDR3 has 14 amino acids. Trimming cost V 0 bases and J 0 bases, with 5 bases left between them. The V gene's germline CDR1 is MGHRA and CDR2 YSYEKL. The CDR3 protein is CASSQEGMNTEAFF. CDR3 DNA: TGCGCCAGCAGCCAAGAAGGAATGAACACTGAAGCTTTCTTT.

J is TRBJ2-3 and V is TRBV27; D is ambiguous. V was shortened by 3 bases and J by 0 bases, with 10 bases between the two germline ends. Looked up from germline, CDR1 is MNHEY and CDR2 is SMNVEV (reference sequence). The CDR3 loop spans 15 amino acids. The CDR3 here is CASSFGLDSTDTQYF. The CDR3 DNA is TGTGCCAGCAGTTTTGGCCTAGATAGCACAGATACGCAGTATTTT.

This clonotype was seen a few times. This chain uses TRBV27 with TRBJ1-2, with 11 bases fitting TRBD1. Germline V CDR1 and CDR2: MNHEY, SMNVEV (reference sequence). V shed 6 bases, J shed 8 bases, and the junction held 8 bases outside the gene matches. This CDR3 contains 14 residues. CDR3: CASSRRTGGDGYTF. As DNA, the CDR3 is TGTGCCAGCAGCCGACGGACAGGGGGCGACGGCTACACCTTC.

The V call is TRBV24-1, the J call TRBJ2-2, with D perhaps TRBD1 (6 bases). CDR3 length: 17 amino acids. Looked up from germline, CDR1 is KGHDR and CDR2 is SFDVKD. V was pared by 3 bases and J by 0 bases, with 13 bases between. The DNA for the CDR3 is TGTGCCACCAGTGATCTCCTCGAGGGGGCGAACACCGGGGAGCTGTTTTTT. This sequence encodes CATSDLLEGANTGELFF.

This clonotype was detected a few times. The chain has TRBV24-1 and TRBJ2-1; TRBD1 matches at 8 bases. There are 12 residues in the CDR3. The trim removed 6 bases at V and 9 bases at J, leaving 3 bases unmatched. Germline CDR1 reads KGHDR; CDR2 reads SFDVKD. The CDR3 DNA reads TGTGCCACCAGTCCAGGGGGCGGTGAGCAGTTCTTC. The encoded protein is CATSPGGGEQFF.

The chain joins TRBV14 to TRBJ2-7, with 10 positions matching TRBD1. The CDR3 runs 16 residues. Germline CDR1 and CDR2: SGHDN and FVKESK. V lost 2 bases to trimming and J lost 4 bases; unmatched junction nucleotides: 8. The CDR3 reads CASSQLGQGNPYEQYF. The CDR3, as DNA: TGTGCCAGCAGCCAACTGGGACAGGGGAATCCATACGAGCAGTACTTC.

The chain links TRBV7-9 to TRBJ1-2, with 8 bases that match TRBD1. Looked up from germline, CDR1 is SEHNR and CDR2 is FQNEAQ (reference sequence). This CDR3 region has 19 residues. Germline trimming cut 3 bases from V and 5 bases from J; bases unmatched to any gene: 20. The CDR3 sequence is CASSFRAGGAKTRGYGYTF. CDR3 nucleotide sequence: TGTGCCAGCAGCTTTCGGGCAGGGGGCGCAAAGACTCGGGGGTATGGCTACACCTTC.

This chain joins TRBV7-8 and TRBJ2-5; D is possibly TRBD1 (5 bases). In germline, CDR1 is SGHVS, CDR2 FQNEAQ. CDR3 length equals 14 residues. Trimming stripped 5 bases from V and 3 bases from J, with 13 bases between. The CDR3 here is CASSQGQAKETQYF. In nucleotides, the CDR3 is TGTGCCAGCAGCCAAGGACAAGCAAAAGAGACCCAGTACTTC.

The rearrangement links TRBV6-2 or TRBV6-3 to TRBJ2-7; D perhaps matches TRBD1 (6 bases). Between the trimmed V and J ends, which lost 2 bases and 4 bases, there was a span of 15 bases. Germline CDR1 reads MNHEY; CDR2 reads SVGEGT. The CDR3 spans 15 residues. CDR3 nucleotide sequence: TGTGCCAGCAGTTACGGGGACGGACAGACATACGAGCAGTACGTC. It encodes CASSYGDGQTYEQYV.

This clonotype occurred a few times. The chain joins TRBV7-9 to TRBJ2-2; D remains ambiguous. There are 16 residues in the CDR3. V was pared by 5 bases and J by 7 bases, with 20 bases between. Per the germline V gene, CDR1 is SEHNR and CDR2 is FQNEAQ (reference sequence). Here the CDR3 DNA reads TGTGCCAGCAGCCCCGGTGGATCAGGCAAGGGCGGGGAGCTGTTTTTT. Translating it yields CASSPGGSGKGGELFF.

This clonotype has more than one count but fewer than ten. The chain links TRBV14 to TRBJ1-2, with TRBD1 as a possible D gene (6 bases). CDR1 SGHDN and CDR2 FVKESK come from the germline V gene. This CDR3 has 13 amino acids. V lost 4 bases and J 12 bases, leaving 18 bases between the germline ends. CDR3 bases: TGTGCCAGCAGCCCCCTAACTGAGGGACAACACACCTTC. Translated: CASSPLTEGQHTF.

This clonotype was found a few times. The chain recombines TRBV7-9 with TRBJ2-7; 7 nucleotides match TRBD1. Germline values: CDR1 SEHNR, CDR2 FQNEAQ (reference sequence). The CDR3 contains 14 residues. J lost 3 bases, V lost 5 bases, and 7 bases had no gene match. CDR3 residues: CASSPRQGVYEQYF. DNA for the CDR3: TGTGCCAGCAGCCCTAGACAGGGAGTCTACGAGCAGTACTTC.

For this clonotype: This could be a read error, since a much larger clone is one nucleotide away. The chain employs TRBV6-6 and TRBJ2-3; D uncertain. Germline V gives CDR1 MNHNY, CDR2 SVGAGI (reference sequence). The CDR3 spans 15 residues. The CDR3 DNA reads TGTGCCGGCAGTACCTGGTCTGACAGCACAGATACGCAGTATTTT. Amino acid sequence: CAGSTWSDSTDTQYF.

The chain has TRBV7-9 and TRBJ1-5; D not certain. CDR3 length equals 16 residues. From germline, CDR1 is SEHNR and CDR2 FQNEAQ (reference sequence). V gave up 4 bases and J gave up 4 bases, with 17 bases separating them. CDR3 sequence reads: CASSSVELGLNQPQHF. CDR3 DNA: TGTGCCAGCAGCTCCGTTGAGTTGGGTTTGAATCAGCCCCAGCATTTT.

The chain combines TRBV15 with TRBJ1-2; D is possibly TRBD1 (6 bases). This CDR3 is 17 amino acids long. The ends were cut back, 8 bases at V and 5 bases at J, with 27 bases in the middle. Germline CDR1 reads LNHNV; CDR2 reads YYDKDF (reference sequence). The CDR3 reads CATFDPRGPAGNYGYTF. The CDR3, as DNA: TGTGCCACCTTCGATCCCCGGGGGCCAGCAGGGAATTATGGCTACACCTTC.

This clonotype was picked up many times. The chain recombines TRBV7-2 with TRBJ2-7, with TRBD2 matching over 13 bases. The junction had 4 bases not matched to a gene; V was cut back by 4 bases and J by 1 base. CDR1 is SGHTA and CDR2 is FQGNSA in the germline V gene. CDR3 length: 16 amino acids. In nucleotides, the CDR3 is TGTGCCAGCAGCTCTTGGACTAGCGGGGGATCCTACGAGCAGTACTTC. Translated, it gives CASSSWTSGGSYEQYF.

A few counts support this clonotype. The chain links TRBV19 to TRBJ1-1; D gene uncertain. V lost 3 bases and J lost 0, with 8 bases in between. The CDR3 loop spans 14 amino acids. Germline V CDR1 and CDR2: LNHDA, SQIVND (reference sequence). The CDR3 nucleotides are TGTGCCAGTAGTATGGTGGAAATGAACACTGAAGCTTTCTTT. Protein sequence: CASSMVEMNTEAFF.

The chain recombines TRBV7-8 with TRBJ1-1; D unresolved. CDR3 size: 16 residues. V was pared by 1 base and J by 4 bases, with 16 bases between. CDR1 is SGHVS and CDR2 is FQNEAQ in the germline V gene. CDR3 bases: TGTGCCAGCAGCTTAGGACTCCCTGGAGGTCTCACTGAAGCTTTCTTT. This encodes CASSLGLPGGLTEAFF.

This chain links TRBV28 with TRBJ1-5, with D possibly TRBD1 on 6 matching bases. Germline CDR1 reads MDHEN; CDR2 reads SYDVKM. Deletions cut 2 bases from V and 4 bases from J, with 15 bases between. This CDR3 spans 16 amino acids. In DNA form, the CDR3 reads TGTGCCAGCAGTTTACCAGGCAGGGGAGGGAATCAGCCCCAGCATTTT. This encodes CASSLPGRGGNQPQHF.

This clonotype was seen a few times. The chain combines TRBV7-2 with TRBJ1-6, with D tentatively TRBD1 (6 bases). Germline loops: CDR1 SGHTA, CDR2 FQGNSA. The V and J ends lost 5 bases and 8 bases respectively, with 16 bases between them. The CDR3 contains 15 residues. Here the CDR3 reads CASSLIRGVDSPLHF. Here the CDR3 DNA reads TGTGCCAGCAGCCTTATCAGGGGTGTGGATTCACCCCTCCACTTT. The complete variable domain, with remaining parts taken from reference TRBV7-2 and TRBJ1-6, reads GAGVSQSPSNKVTEKGKDVELRCDPISGHTALYWYRQSLGQGLEFLIYFQGNSAPDKSGLPSDRFSAERTGGSVSTLTIQRTQQEDSAVYLCASSLIRGVDSPLHFGNGTRLTVT.

This clonotype has ten or more counts. In DNA form, the CDR3 reads TGTGCCAGCAGCCTAGGGTTCGCTGAAGCTTTCTTT. Its translation is CASSLGFAEAFF. The chain links TRBV7-8 to TRBJ1-1; D is ambiguous. From germline, CDR1 is SGHVS and CDR2 FQNEAQ. CDR3 length equals 12 residues. Trimming stripped 5 bases from V and 6 bases from J, with 10 bases between.

The J gene is TRBJ2-6, the V gene TRBV5-1, with 8 bases fitting TRBD1. This CDR3 is built from 18 residues. CDR1 is SGHRS, CDR2 YFSETQ, per germline. V dropped 1 base and J dropped 0; count of bases not matched to a gene: 6. In DNA, the CDR3 is TGCGCCAGCAGCTTGTATCAGGGGGCCGGCTCTGGGGCCAACGTCCTGACTTTC. It yields the protein CASSLYQGAGSGANVLTF.

This clonotype was picked up a small number of times. The chain uses TRBV24-1 and TRBJ2-3; D is possibly TRBD1 (6 bases). The CDR3 length is 13 residues. CDR1 is KGHDR and CDR2 is SFDVKD in the germline V gene. The V end was cut by 7 bases, the J end by 3 bases, with 10 bases between. The CDR3 nucleotides read TGTGCCACCAGGGGGGCATCAACAGATACGCAGTATTTT. Residues: CATRGASTDTQYF.

The gene calls are TRBV28 and TRBJ1-1; maybe TRBD1 (6 bases). The CDR3 length is 15 residues. The V end was cut by 8 bases, the J end by 1 base, with 17 bases between. The germline V gene encodes CDR1 MDHEN and CDR2 SYDVKM. Here the CDR3 DNA reads TGTGCCAGCTCCCTACCAGGGGACGGGAACACTGAAGCTTTCTTT. Translation gives CASSLPGDGNTEAFF.